Below, one T cell receptor (beta chain) is given with its context. The antigen is not known. A universal primer site was created by template switching, with the cDNA bearing unique molecular identifiers. Each CDR3 protein is one row after TCRdb ran MiXCR on the 5' RACE reads. The sample carries roughly 490,000 distinct CDR3 sequences, about 13% recorded once. This record belongs to a study of identical twins. General observations from the study: There is a chance that invariant MAIT and iNKT cells partially muddied zero-insertion analyses. Whereas memory repertoires showed no such difference, abundant cord blood beta clonotypes carried fewer insertions.

Germline CDR1 reads LGHNA; CDR2 reads YSLEER. The CDR3 has 15 residues. Trimming shortened V by 0 bases and J by 5 bases, and 13 bases separated the two germline ends. Separately, the same data were catalogued under a study of yellow fever vaccine responses in identical twins.

This TCR came from a woman aged 18-29 years in good health. The specimen sequenced was CD4+ T cells sorted from blood. This chain links TRBV4-3 with TRBJ2-5, with a tentative D call TRBD2 (6 bases). The CDR3 reads CASSQDPGVGETQYF. The CDR3 region has the DNA TGCGCCAGCAGCCAAGATCCGGGAGTAGGGGAGACCCAGTACTTC.